The 2 T cell receptor beta chains below come from one sample, sequenced in a study of naive and memory T cell subsets. Study-level results: Especially in CD8 cells, naive repertoires contained a few larger clonotypes, possibly CD45RA-re-expressing memory cells.

The beta constant-region primer was an equimolar mix of two oligonucleotides covering TRBC1 and TRBC2. Nested alpha and beta constant-region primers with the SP2 primer drove four PCR rounds on ligated cDNA. MiXCR, run by TCRdb on the UMI-ligation and nested PCR reads, gives a single entry per CDR3 protein. The sample includes 150,000 or so distinct CDR3 sequences, roughly 23% seen only once; the top ten take 0.09% to 0.13%. Their antigen targets remain unknown. Sequenced: naive CD4+ T cells from blood. Receptors originate from a human donor in good health.

This chain uses TRBV12-3 or TRBV12-4 with TRBJ2-1; 14 bases map to TRBD2. The CDR3 is made up of 17 amino acids. V dropped 5 bases and J dropped 2; count of bases not matched to a gene: 5. The CDR3 nucleotides read TGTGCCAGCAGTCTGGGGACTAGCGGGAGTACCTACAATGAGCAGTTCTTC. Translated: CASSLGTSGSTYNEQFF.

This clonotype appeared a few times. This chain joins TRBV6-5 and TRBJ2-5; the D gene could be TRBD1 or TRBD2 (6 bases each). V dropped 4 bases and J dropped 2 bases, with 17 bases sitting between them. Germline lookup yields CDR1 MNHEY and CDR2 SVGAGI. CDR3 length: 16 residues. The CDR3, as DNA: TGTGCCAGCAGTTCCGTAGGGGGGTTGTCGCAAGAGACCCAGTACTTC. This encodes CASSSVGGLSQETQYF.